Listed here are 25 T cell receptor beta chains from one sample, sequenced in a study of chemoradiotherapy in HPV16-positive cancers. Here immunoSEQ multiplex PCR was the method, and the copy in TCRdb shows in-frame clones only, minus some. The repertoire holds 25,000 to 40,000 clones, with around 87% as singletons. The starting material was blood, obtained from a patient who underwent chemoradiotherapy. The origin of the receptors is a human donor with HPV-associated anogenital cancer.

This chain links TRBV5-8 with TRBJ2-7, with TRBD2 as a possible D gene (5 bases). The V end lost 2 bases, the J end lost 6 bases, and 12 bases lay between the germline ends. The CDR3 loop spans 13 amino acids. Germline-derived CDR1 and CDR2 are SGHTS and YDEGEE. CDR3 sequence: CASSFPGIPEQYF. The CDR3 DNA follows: TGTGCCAGCAGCTTTCCGGGGATTCCCGAGCAGTACTTC.

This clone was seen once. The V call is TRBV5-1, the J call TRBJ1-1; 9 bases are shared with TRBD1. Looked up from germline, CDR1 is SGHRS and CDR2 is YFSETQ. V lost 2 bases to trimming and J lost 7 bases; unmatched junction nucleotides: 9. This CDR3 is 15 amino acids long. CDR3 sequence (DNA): TGCGCCAGCAGCTTTGTCAGCGACAGGGGGAATGAAGCTTTCTTT. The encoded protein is CASSFVSDRGNEAFF. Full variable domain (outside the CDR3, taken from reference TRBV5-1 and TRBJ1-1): KAGVTQTPRYLIKTRGQQVTLSCSPISGHRSVSWYQQTPGQGLQFLFEYFSETQRNKGNFPGRFSGRQFSNSRSEMNVSTLELGDSALYLCASSFVSDRGNEAFFGQGTRLTVV.

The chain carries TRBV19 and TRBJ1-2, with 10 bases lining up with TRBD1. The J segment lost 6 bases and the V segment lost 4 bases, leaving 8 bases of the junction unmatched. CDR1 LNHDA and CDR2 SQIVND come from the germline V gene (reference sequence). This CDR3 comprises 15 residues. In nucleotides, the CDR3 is TGTGCCAGTAGTACCCACGCCGGGACAGGGGATGGCTACACCTTC. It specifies CASSTHAGTGDGYTF.

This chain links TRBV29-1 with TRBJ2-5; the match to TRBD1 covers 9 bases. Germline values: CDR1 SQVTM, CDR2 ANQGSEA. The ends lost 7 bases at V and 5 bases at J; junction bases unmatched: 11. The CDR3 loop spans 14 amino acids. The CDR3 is CSAGTGLGSETQYF. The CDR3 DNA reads TGCAGCGCCGGGACAGGGCTTGGTTCGGAGACCCAGTACTTC.

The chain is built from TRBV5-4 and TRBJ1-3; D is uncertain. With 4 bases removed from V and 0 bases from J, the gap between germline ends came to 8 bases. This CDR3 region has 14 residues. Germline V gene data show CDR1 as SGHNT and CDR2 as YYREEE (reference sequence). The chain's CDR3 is CASSPEISGNTIYF. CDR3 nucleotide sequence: TGTGCCAGCAGCCCAGAGATCTCTGGAAACACCATATATTTT.

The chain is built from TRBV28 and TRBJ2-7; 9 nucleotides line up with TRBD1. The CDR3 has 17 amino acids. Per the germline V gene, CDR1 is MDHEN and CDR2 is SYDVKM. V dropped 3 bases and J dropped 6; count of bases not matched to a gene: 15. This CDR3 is CASSLESAGQGQVEQYF. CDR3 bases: TGTGCCAGCAGTTTGGAAAGTGCGGGACAGGGTCAAGTCGAGCAGTACTTC.

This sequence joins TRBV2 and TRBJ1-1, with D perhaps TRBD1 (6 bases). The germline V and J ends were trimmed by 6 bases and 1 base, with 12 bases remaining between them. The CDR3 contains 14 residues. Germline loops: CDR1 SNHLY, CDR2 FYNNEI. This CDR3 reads CASRTGIQNTEAFF. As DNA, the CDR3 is TGTGCCAGCAGGACAGGAATTCAGAACACTGAAGCTTTCTTT. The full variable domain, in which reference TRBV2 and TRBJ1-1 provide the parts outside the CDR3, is EPEVTQTPSHQVTQMGQEVILRCVPISNHLYFYWYRQILGQKVEFLVSFYNNEISEKSEIFDDQFSVERPDGSNFTLKIRSTKLEDSAMYFCASRTGIQNTEAFFGQGTRLTVV.

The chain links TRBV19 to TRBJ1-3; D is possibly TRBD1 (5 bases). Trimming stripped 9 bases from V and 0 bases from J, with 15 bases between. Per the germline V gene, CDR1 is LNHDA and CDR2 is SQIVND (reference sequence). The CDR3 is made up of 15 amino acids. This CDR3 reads CASQPQGLSGNTIYF. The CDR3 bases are TGTGCCAGCCAGCCGCAGGGCCTCTCTGGAAACACCATATATTTT. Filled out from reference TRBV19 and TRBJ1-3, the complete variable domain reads DGGITQSPKYLFRKEGQNVTLSCEQNLNHDAMYWYRQDPGQGLRLIYYSQIVNDFQKGDIAEGYSVSREKKESFPLTVTSAQKNPTAFYLCASQPQGLSGNTIYFGEGSWLTVV.

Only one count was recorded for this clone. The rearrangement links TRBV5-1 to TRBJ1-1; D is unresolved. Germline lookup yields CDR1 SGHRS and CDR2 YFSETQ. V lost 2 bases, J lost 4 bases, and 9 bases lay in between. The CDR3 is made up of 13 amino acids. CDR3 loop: CASSFESPTEAFF. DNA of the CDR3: TGCGCCAGCAGCTTCGAGTCACCCACTGAAGCTTTCTTT. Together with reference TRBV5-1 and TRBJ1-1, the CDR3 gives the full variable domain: KAGVTQTPRYLIKTRGQQVTLSCSPISGHRSVSWYQQTPGQGLQFLFEYFSETQRNKGNFPGRFSGRQFSNSRSEMNVSTLELGDSALYLCASSFESPTEAFFGQGTRLTVV.

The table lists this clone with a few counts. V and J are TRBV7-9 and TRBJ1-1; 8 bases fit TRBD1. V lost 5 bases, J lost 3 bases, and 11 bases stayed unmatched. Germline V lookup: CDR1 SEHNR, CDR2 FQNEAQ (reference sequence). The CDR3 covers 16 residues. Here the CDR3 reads CASSPIGDRWHTEAFF. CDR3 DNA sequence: TGTGCCAGCAGCCCCATTGGGGACAGGTGGCACACTGAAGCTTTCTTT.

For the CDR3, the DNA is TGTGCCAGCAGTGATACAGGGCCCTATGGCTACACCTTC. It translates to CASSDTGPYGYTF. The chain has TRBV25-1 and TRBJ1-2; maybe TRBD1 (6 bases). The ends were cut back, 3 bases at V and 4 bases at J, with 9 bases in the middle. CDR1 MGHDK and CDR2 SYGVNS come from the germline V gene. CDR3 length equals 13 residues.

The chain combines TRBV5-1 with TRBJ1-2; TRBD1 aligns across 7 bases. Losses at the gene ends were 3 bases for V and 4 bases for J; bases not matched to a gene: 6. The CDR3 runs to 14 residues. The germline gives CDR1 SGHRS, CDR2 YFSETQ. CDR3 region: CASSYGQESYGYTF. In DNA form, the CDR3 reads TGCGCCAGCAGCTACGGACAGGAAAGCTATGGCTACACCTTC.

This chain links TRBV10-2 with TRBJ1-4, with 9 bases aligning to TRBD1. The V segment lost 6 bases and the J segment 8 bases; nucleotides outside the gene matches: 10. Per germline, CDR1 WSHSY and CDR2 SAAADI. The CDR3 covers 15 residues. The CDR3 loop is CASRSGQGLMEKLFF. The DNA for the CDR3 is TGCGCCAGCAGGTCCGGACAGGGGTTGATGGAAAAACTGTTTTTT.

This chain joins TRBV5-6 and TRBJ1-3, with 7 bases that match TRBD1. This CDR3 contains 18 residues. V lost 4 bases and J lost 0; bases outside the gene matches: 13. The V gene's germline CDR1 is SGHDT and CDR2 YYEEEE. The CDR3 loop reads CASSPRTGFWTSGNTIYF. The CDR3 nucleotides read TGTGCCAGCAGCCCGAGGACAGGATTTTGGACCTCTGGAAACACCATATATTTT. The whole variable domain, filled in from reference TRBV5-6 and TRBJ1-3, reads DAGVTQSPTHLIKTRGQQVTLRCSPKSGHDTVSWYQQALGQGPQFIFQYYEEEERQRGNFPDRFSGHQFPNYSSELNVNALLLGDSALYLCASSPRTGFWTSGNTIYFGEGSWLTVV.

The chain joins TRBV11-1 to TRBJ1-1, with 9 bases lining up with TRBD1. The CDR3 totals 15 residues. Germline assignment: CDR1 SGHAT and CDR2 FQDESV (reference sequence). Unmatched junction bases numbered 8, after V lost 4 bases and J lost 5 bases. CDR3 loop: CASSYPGQGTTEAFF. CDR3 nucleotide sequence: TGTGCCAGCAGCTACCCGGGACAGGGTACTACTGAAGCTTTCTTT.

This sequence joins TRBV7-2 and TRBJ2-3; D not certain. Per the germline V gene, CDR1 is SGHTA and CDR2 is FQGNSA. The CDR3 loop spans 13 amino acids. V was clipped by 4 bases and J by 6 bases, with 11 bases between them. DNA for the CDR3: TGTGCCAGCAGCTCGCTCGGTGTGGATACGCAGTATTTT. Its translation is CASSSLGVDTQYF.

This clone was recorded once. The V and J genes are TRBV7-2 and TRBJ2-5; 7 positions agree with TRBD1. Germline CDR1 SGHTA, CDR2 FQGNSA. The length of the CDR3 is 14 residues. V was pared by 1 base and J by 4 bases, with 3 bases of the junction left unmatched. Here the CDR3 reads CASSLEGQRETQYF. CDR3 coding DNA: TGTGCCAGCAGCTTAGAGGGACAGAGAGAGACCCAGTACTTC.

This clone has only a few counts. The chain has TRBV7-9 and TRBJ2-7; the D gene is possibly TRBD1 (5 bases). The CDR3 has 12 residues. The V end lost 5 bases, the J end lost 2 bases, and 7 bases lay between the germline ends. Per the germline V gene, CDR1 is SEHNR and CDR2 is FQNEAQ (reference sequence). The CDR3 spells CASSLGAYEQYF. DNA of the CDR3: TGTGCCAGCAGCCTAGGGGCCTACGAGCAGTACTTC. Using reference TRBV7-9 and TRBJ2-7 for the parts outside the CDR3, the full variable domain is DTGVSQNPRHKITKRGQNVTFRCDPISEHNRLYWYRQTLGQGPEFLTYFQNEAQLEKSRLLSDRFSAERPKGSFSTLEIQRTEQGDSAMYLCASSLGAYEQYFGPGTRLTVT.

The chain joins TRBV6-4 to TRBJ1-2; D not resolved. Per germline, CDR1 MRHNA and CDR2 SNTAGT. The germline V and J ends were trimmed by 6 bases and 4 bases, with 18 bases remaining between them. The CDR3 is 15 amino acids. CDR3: CASSRESGRGYGYTF. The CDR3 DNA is TGTGCCAGCAGCCGAGAGAGTGGCCGAGGCTATGGCTACACCTTC.

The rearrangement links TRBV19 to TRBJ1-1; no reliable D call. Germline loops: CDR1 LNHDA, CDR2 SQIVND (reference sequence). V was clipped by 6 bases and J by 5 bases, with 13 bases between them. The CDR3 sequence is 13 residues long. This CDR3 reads CASSSISGTEAFF. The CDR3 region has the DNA TGTGCCAGTAGCAGCATCAGCGGGACTGAAGCTTTCTTT.

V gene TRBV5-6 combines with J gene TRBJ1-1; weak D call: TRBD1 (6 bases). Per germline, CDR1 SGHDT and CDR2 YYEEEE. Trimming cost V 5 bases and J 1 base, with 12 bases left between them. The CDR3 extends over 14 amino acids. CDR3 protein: CASSGMTGNTEAFF. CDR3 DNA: TGTGCCAGCAGTGGGATGACAGGGAACACTGAAGCTTTCTTT.

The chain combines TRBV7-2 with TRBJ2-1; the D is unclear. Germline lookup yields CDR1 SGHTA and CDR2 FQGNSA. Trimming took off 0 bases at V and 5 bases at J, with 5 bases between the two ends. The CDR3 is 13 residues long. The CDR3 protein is CASSLASDNEQFF. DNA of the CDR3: TGTGCCAGCAGCTTAGCTTCCGACAATGAGCAGTTCTTC.

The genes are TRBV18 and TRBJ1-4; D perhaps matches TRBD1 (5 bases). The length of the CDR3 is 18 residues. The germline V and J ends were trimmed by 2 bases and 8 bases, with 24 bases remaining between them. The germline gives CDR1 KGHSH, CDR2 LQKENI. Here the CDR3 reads CASSPKLVVETAWEKLFF. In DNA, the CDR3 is TGTGCCAGCTCACCAAAATTGGTCGTAGAGACAGCCTGGGAAAAACTGTTTTTT.

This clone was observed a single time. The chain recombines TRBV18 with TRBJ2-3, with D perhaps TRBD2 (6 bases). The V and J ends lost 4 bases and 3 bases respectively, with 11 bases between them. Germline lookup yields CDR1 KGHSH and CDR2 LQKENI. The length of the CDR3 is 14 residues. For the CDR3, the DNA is TGTGCCAGCTCACTCACGGAGGGGACAGATACGCAGTATTTT. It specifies CASSLTEGTDTQYF.

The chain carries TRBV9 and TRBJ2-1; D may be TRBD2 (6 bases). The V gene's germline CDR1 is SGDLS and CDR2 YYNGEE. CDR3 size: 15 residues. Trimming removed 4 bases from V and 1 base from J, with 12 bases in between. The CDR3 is CASSLDGGSYNEQFF. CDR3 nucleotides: TGTGCCAGCAGCCTCGACGGGGGATCCTACAATGAGCAGTTCTTC.